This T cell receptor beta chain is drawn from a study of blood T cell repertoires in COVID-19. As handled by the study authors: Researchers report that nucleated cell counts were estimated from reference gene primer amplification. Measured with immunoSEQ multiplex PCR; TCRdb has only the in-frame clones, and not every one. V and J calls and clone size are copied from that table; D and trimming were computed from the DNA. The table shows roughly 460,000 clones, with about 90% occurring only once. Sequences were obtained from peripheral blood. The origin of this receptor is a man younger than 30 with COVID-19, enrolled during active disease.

In DNA form, the CDR3 reads TGTGCCAGCAGTCACGGTCGTGAGCAGTTCTTC. Translating gives CASSHGREQFF. The chain employs TRBV6-5 and TRBJ2-1; D uncertain. The CDR3 loop spans 11 amino acids. V lost 5 bases and J 9 bases, leaving 8 bases between the germline ends. Germline V gives CDR1 MNHEY, CDR2 SVGAGI.